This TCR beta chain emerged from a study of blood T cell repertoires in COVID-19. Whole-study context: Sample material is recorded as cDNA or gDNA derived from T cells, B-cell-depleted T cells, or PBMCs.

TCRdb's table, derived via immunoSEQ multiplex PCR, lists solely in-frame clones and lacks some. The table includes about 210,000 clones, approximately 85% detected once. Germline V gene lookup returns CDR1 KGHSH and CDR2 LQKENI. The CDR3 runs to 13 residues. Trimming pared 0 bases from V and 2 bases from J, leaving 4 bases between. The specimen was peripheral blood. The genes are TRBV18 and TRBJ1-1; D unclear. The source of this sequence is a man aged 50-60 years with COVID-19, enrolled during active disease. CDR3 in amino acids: CASSPPTNTEAFF. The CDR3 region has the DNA TGTGCCAGCTCACCACCGACAAACACTGAAGCTTTCTTT.